The following is a TCR beta chain sequence with its context. Its target is not known. The junction does not match germline at one end; this may be a read error. The entry originates in a study of identical twins. Whole-study results and caveats: Researchers reported excess low generation probability among twin-shared out-of-frame alpha sequences.

TCRdb called the 5' RACE reads again in MiXCR, with one record for every CDR3 protein. The sample includes some 790,000 distinct CDR3 sequences, 18% of them seen just once. The CDR3 has 17 residues. Germline V CDR1 and CDR2: LGHDT, YNNKEL (reference sequence). The same specimen was also included in a second study, on T cells expressing NK-cell markers. As that study records: In the group of eight sequenced donors, seven were HCMV-seropositive and one was seronegative.

The sequenced material came from PBMCs. The source is a woman aged 18 to 35 in good health. This chain uses TRBV3-1 with TRBJ2-3, with D possibly being TRBD2 (5 bases). The CDR3 sequence: CASTQVPIREGTDTQYF. CDR3 coding DNA: TGTGCCAGCACCCAAGTTCCAATCCGAGAGGGAACAGATACGCAGTATTTT.